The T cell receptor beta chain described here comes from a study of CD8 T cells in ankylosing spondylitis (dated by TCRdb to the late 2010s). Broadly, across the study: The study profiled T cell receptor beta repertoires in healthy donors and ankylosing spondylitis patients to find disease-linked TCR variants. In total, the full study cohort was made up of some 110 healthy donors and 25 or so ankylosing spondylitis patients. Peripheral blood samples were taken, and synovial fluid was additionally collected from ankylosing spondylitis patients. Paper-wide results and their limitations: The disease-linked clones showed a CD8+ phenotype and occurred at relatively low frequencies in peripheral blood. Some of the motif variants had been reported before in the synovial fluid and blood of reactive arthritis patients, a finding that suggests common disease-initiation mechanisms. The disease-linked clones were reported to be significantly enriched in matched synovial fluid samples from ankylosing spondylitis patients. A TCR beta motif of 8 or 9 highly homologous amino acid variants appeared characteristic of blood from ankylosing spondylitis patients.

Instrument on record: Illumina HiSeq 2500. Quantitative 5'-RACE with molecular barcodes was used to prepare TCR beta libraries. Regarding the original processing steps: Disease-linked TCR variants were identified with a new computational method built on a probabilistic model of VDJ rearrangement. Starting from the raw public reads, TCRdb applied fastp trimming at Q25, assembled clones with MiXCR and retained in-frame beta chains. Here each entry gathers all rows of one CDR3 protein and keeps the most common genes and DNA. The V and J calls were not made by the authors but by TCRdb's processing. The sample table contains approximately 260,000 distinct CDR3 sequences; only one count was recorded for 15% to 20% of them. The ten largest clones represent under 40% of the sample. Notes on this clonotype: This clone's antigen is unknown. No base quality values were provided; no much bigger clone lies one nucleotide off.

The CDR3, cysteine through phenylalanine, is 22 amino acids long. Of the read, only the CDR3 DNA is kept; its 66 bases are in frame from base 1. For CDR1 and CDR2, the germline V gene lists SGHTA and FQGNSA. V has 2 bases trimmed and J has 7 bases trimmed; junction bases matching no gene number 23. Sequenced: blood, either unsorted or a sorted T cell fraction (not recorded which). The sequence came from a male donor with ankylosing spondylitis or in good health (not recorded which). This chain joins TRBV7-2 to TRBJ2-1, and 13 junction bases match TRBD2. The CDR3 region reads CASSLPDGLAGEPSFMPNEQFF. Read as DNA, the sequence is TGTGCCAGCAGCTTACCCGACGGACTAGCGGGAGAACCCTCTTTTATGCCGAATGAGCAGTTCTTC.